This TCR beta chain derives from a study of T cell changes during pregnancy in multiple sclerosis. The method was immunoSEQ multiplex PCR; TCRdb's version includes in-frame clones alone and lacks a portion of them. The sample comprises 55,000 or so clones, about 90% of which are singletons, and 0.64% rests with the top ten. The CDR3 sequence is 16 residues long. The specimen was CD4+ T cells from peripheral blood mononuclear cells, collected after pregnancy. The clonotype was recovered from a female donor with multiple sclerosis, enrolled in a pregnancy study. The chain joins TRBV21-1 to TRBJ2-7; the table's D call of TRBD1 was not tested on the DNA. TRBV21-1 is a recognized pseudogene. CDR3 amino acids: CASSKGTGHGHYEQYF. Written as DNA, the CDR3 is TGTGCCAGCAGCAAAGGAACCGGACACGGCCACTACGAGCAGTACTTC.